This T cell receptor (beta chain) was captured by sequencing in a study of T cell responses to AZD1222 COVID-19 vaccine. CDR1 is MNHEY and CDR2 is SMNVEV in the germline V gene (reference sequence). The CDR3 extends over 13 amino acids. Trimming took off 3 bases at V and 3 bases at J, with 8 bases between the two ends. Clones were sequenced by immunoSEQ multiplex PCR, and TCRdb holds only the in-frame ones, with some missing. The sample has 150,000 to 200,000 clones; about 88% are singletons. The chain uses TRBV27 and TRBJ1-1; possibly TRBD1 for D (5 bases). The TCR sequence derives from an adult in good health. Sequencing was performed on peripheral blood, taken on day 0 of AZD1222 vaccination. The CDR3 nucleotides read TGTGCCAGCAGTTTGCGGGGACACACTGAAGCTTTCTTT. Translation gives CASSLRGHTEAFF.